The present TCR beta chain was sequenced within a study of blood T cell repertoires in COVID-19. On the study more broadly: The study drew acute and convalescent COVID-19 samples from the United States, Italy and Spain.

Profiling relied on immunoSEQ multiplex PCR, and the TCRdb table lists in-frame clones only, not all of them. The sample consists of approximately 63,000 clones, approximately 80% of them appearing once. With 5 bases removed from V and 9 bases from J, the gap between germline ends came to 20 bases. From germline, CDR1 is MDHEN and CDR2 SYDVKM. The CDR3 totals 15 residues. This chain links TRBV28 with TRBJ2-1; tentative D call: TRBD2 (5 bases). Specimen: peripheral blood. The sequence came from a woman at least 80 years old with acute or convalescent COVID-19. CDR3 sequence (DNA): TGTGCCAGCAGTCCTCGGGCGGGCTCATGGGGTGAGCAGTTCTTC. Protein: CASSPRAGSWGEQFF.